This entry lists 4 T cell receptor beta chains sequenced from one sample in a study of cytomegalovirus exposure and HLA in healthy donors. Vbeta (60) and Jbeta (13) primers were used in the PCR. Profiling relied on immunoSEQ multiplex PCR, and the TCRdb table lists in-frame clones only, not all of them. Of 85,000 to 120,000 clones in the sample, just over 70% were seen once. Sequences were obtained from PBMCs. The receptors originated from a boy aged 10-17 years in good health and CMV-seronegative.

The chain carries TRBV6-1 and TRBJ2-7; 7 positions agree with TRBD1. V was pared by 0 bases and J by 3 bases, with 2 bases of the junction left unmatched. The CDR3 is 14 residues long. The germline V gene has CDR1 MNHNS and CDR2 SASEGT. The CDR3 DNA is TGTGCCAGCAGTGAAGCCGCAGGGGGCTACGAGCAGTACTTC. This codes for CASSEAAGGYEQYF.

This clone was recorded a few times. The chain employs TRBV19 and TRBJ1-2; D is ambiguous. This CDR3 spans 14 amino acids. Germline-derived CDR1 and CDR2 are LNHDA and SQIVND (reference sequence). The ends were cut back, 6 bases at V and 6 bases at J, with 17 bases in the middle. CDR3 nucleotide sequence: TGTGCCAGTAGCAACTTGCTCGACAAAAATGGCTACACCTTC. The encoded protein is CASSNLLDKNGYTF.

This clone has more than one count but fewer than ten. CDR3 loop: CATSRSQGARGTQYF. In DNA, the CDR3 is TGTGCCACCAGCAGATCTCAGGGGGCGAGGGGGACCCAGTACTTC. The V gene is TRBV15, the J gene TRBJ2-5; 8 bases are shared with TRBD1. V shed 2 bases and J 7 bases; nucleotides not matched to a gene: 9. Looked up from germline, CDR1 is LNHNV and CDR2 is YYDKDF (reference sequence). This CDR3 comprises 15 residues. Full variable domain (outside the CDR3, taken from reference TRBV15 and TRBJ2-5): DAMVIQNPRYQVTQFGKPVTLSCSQTLNHNVMYWYQQKSSQAPKLLFHYYDKDFNNEADTPDNFQSRRPNTSFCFLDIRSPGLGDTAMYLCATSRSQGARGTQYFGPGTRLLVL.

V gene TRBV5-6 combines with J gene TRBJ2-7, with D unclear. V was cut by 0 bases and J by 2 bases, with 12 bases left in between. This CDR3 region has 15 residues. Germline-derived CDR1 and CDR2 are SGHDT and YYEEEE. CDR3 coding DNA: TGTGCCAGCAGCTTGGCCCTGGCGGCAACCTACGAGCAGTACTTC. Its translation: CASSLALAATYEQYF.